This TCR beta chain was sequenced in a study of T cell responses to AZD1222 COVID-19 vaccine. Study-level information: Timing groups of about 4 and about 12 weeks for second doses were pooled. General study findings and limits: Two doses of AZD1222 preceded a rise in Spike-specific TCR breadth and depth. Reports indicate that nearly half of spike-specific TCRs are directed at unmutated variant regions.

Per the germline V gene, CDR1 is KGHDR and CDR2 is SFDVKD. Trimming removed 4 bases at V and 6 bases at J, with 11 bases between. This CDR3 spans 13 amino acids. Here immunoSEQ multiplex PCR was the method, and the copy in TCRdb shows in-frame clones only, minus some. The sample includes more than 65,000 clones, 86% seen only once; the top ten take 7%. Details on this clone: Its specificity is unknown.

This clonotype was sampled from an adult in good health. The input for sequencing was peripheral blood, taken on day 0 of AZD1222 vaccination. The rearrangement joins TRBV24-1 to TRBJ1-2, with D unresolved. CDR3 coding DNA: TGTGCCACCAGTGAGCACGGACGTAATGGCTACACCTTC. Translated, it gives CATSEHGRNGYTF.